Shown below are 14 T cell receptor beta chains from a single sample sequenced in a study of blood T cells in healthy people across ages (dated by TCRdb to 2015 to 2017). The method behind the library was 5' RACE. The sequencer was an Illumina HiSeq 2500. A second PCR of about 6 to 12 cycles was run with a J-beta primer mix and a sample-barcoded 5' primer. TCRdb applied fastp at Q25 and MiXCR to the public reads, then kept only in-frame beta chains. One record per CDR3 amino acid sequence lists the most common genes and DNA. Present in this sample are roughly 1,800,000 distinct CDR3 sequences, around 50% of which were seen just once. The top ten hold around 2.1% of the sample. The sequenced sample consisted of blood. These receptors were obtained from a woman in her thirties or forties in good health.

This clonotype has just a few counts. V and J are TRBV24-1 and TRBJ2-3; 8 bases agree with TRBD2. The CDR3 is 15 amino acids. Germline CDR1 KGHDR, CDR2 SFDVKD. With V trimmed by 3 bases and J by 1 base, 2 bases remained unmatched. In DNA, the CDR3 is TGTGCCACCAGTGATCGGGAGGGGGGCACAGATACGCAGTATTTT. This translates into CATSDREGGTDTQYF.

This clonotype was detected a few times. The rearrangement joins TRBV7-3 to TRBJ2-1; no reliable D call. The V end was cut by 5 bases, the J end by 8 bases, with 19 bases between. Germline V gene sequence: CDR1 SGHTA, CDR2 FQGTGA. This CDR3 is 15 amino acids long. CDR3 coding DNA: TGTGCCAGCAGCCACCAATCGGACCCTTGGGATGAGCAGTTCTTC. Protein sequence: CASSHQSDPWDEQFF.

CDR3 in amino acids: CASSLATGHQETQYF. The CDR3, as DNA: TGCGCCAGCAGCTTGGCCACAGGTCACCAAGAGACCCAGTACTTC. The chain employs TRBV5-1 and TRBJ2-5; weak D call: TRBD1 (5 bases). CDR1 and CDR2 (germline): SGHRS, YFSETQ. The CDR3 spans 15 residues. V lost 0 bases and J lost 0, with 9 bases in between.

The chain combines TRBV7-6 with TRBJ2-1; TRBD2 agrees at 14 bases. The V segment lost 5 bases and the J segment 9 bases; nucleotides outside the gene matches: 6. CDR1 is SGHVS and CDR2 is FNYEAQ in the germline V gene. This CDR3 has 15 amino acids. The CDR3 here is CASSTGLAGEAEQFF. In DNA form, the CDR3 reads TGTGCCAGCAGCACGGGACTAGCGGGAGAAGCTGAGCAGTTCTTC.

This clonotype has at least ten counts. The rearrangement uses TRBV29-1 and TRBJ2-7; D gene unclear. V gave up 4 bases and J gave up 0 bases, with 10 bases separating them. Germline loops: CDR1 SQVTM, CDR2 ANQGSEA. There are 13 residues in the CDR3. The CDR3 nucleotides are TGCAGCGTTGGCAGGCAAGACTCCTACGAGCAGTACTTC. It codes for CSVGRQDSYEQYF.

This clonotype was counted between two and nine times. The chain is built from TRBV15 and TRBJ1-2; D gene ambiguous. This CDR3 spans 14 amino acids. The V gene's germline CDR1 is LNHNV and CDR2 YYDKDF (reference sequence). The V end was cut by 5 bases, the J end by 8 bases, with 18 bases between. CDR3 in DNA: TGTGCCACCAGCGGAAATGGTTTTCTTTTCGGCTACACCTTC. Translation: CATSGNGFLFGYTF.

This clonotype was counted once. The chain uses TRBV28 and TRBJ2-5; no reliable D call. The assigned J gene may be wrong: the sequence end matches TRBJ2-7 better. CDR3 size: 14 residues. Germline V CDR1 and CDR2: MDHEN, SYDVKM. The CDR3 DNA follows: TGTGCCAGCAGTTTACTCGCCCTTGGGTACGAGCAGTACTTC. Translation gives CASSLLALGYEQYF.

In its sample, this clonotype was seen a few times. The gene calls are TRBV27 and TRBJ2-1; the D is unclear. This CDR3 has 13 residues. Between the trimmed V and J ends, which lost 8 bases and 6 bases, there was a span of 14 bases. The germline V gene has CDR1 MNHEY and CDR2 SMNVEV (reference sequence). DNA for the CDR3: TGTGCCAGCCGGATTTATATTGGCAATGAGCAGTTCTTC. Residues: CASRIYIGNEQFF.

This clonotype showed up many times. The chain joins TRBV28 to TRBJ2-6, with D unresolved. The ends were cut back, 10 bases at V and 0 bases at J, with 4 bases in the middle. CDR1 is MDHEN, CDR2 SYDVKM, per germline. The CDR3 loop spans 12 amino acids. In DNA form, the CDR3 reads TGTGCCACCTCCTCTGGGGCCAACGTCCTGACTTTC. Translating gives CATSSGANVLTF.

This clonotype was counted once. The chain has TRBV29-1 and TRBJ2-1, with D tentatively TRBD2 (5 bases). The CDR3 covers 15 residues. Germline V CDR1 and CDR2: SQVTM, ANQGSEA. V lost 0 bases to trimming and J lost 9 bases, with 18 bases between them. The CDR3 nucleotides are TGCAGCGTTGAAGACCTACCGGGGTCGACCGGTGAGCAGTTCTTC. Translation: CSVEDLPGSTGEQFF.

The chain carries TRBV20-1 and TRBJ1-5; TRBD1 matches at 11 bases. Germline CDR1 and CDR2: DFQATT and SNEGSKA (reference sequence). The CDR3 loop spans 16 amino acids. Germline trimming cut 6 bases from V and 0 bases from J; bases unmatched to any gene: 7. The CDR3 coding sequence is TGCAGTGCCGCGGGGGACAGGGGGGATAGCAATCAGCCCCAGCATTTT. Translated: CSAAGDRGDSNQPQHF.

This clonotype came up once. This CDR3 is CASSLYSTSDDTDTQYF. The CDR3 DNA is TGTGCCAGCAGTTTGTACTCAACTAGCGACGACACAGATACGCAGTATTTT. The chain carries TRBV28 and TRBJ2-3; 7 positions match TRBD2. J gave up 2 bases and V 3 bases, and 11 bases lay outside the gene matches. Germline-derived CDR1 and CDR2 are MDHEN and SYDVKM. CDR3 length: 17 residues.

The sample holds a few counts of this clonotype. V gene TRBV7-2 combines with J gene TRBJ2-7; D call uncertain. CDR1 is SGHTA and CDR2 is FQGNSA in the germline V gene. The germline V and J ends were trimmed by 2 bases and 10 bases, with 24 bases remaining between them. The CDR3 runs to 16 residues. The CDR3 region is CASSLTMGRVGEAQYF. The CDR3 coding sequence is TGTGCCAGCAGCTTAACTATGGGCCGGGTCGGCGAGGCCCAGTACTTC.

The chain has TRBV29-1 and TRBJ1-4; maybe TRBD1 (5 bases). This CDR3 is 14 amino acids long. The germline V gene has CDR1 SQVTM and CDR2 ANQGSEA. Trimming removed 6 bases from V and 3 bases from J, with 14 bases in between. The CDR3 DNA is TGCAGCGTGCGTCGGGACCGAGCTAATGAAAAACTGTTTTTT. Protein sequence: CSVRRDRANEKLFF.